Following are 18 T cell receptor beta chains from one sample sequenced in a study of CD8 T cells in ankylosing spondylitis. One entry per CDR3 protein, called by TCRdb with MiXCR from the 5' RACE reads. The data contain 130,000 to 150,000 distinct CDR3 sequences, about 8% of them seen just once; the ten biggest clones take up 6% to 8%. Sample: synovial fluid, either unsorted or a sorted T cell fraction (not recorded which). Receptors originate from a male donor with ankylosing spondylitis.

At least ten counts were recorded for this clonotype. V and J are TRBV5-6 and TRBJ2-3; no clear D gene. Germline loops: CDR1 SGHDT, CDR2 YYEEEE. V was trimmed by 3 bases and J by 5 bases, leaving 10 bases between them. The CDR3 totals 13 residues. The chain's CDR3 is CASSSSILDTQYF. The CDR3 DNA is TGTGCCAGCAGCTCCTCAATCCTAGATACGCAGTATTTT.

This clonotype was counted many times. This chain links TRBV18 with TRBJ1-1; TRBD1 matches 7 bases. Looked up from germline, CDR1 is KGHSH and CDR2 is LQKENI. Trimming at V came to 6 bases and at J to 1 base, leaving 5 bases not matched to a gene. The CDR3 length is 14 residues. CDR3 nucleotides: TGTGCCAGCTCGCCGGGACAGAGGAACACTGAAGCTTTCTTT. Its translation is CASSPGQRNTEAFF.

The chain is built from TRBV12-5 and TRBJ2-7; D tentatively fits TRBD1 or TRBD2 (6 bases each). The ends were cut back, 0 bases at V and 3 bases at J, with 15 bases in the middle. Germline V CDR1 and CDR2: LGHNT, FRNRAP. The CDR3 length is 16 residues. CDR3 nucleotide sequence: TGTGCTAGTGGTTTGGTAAGGATGGGGGGCCTCTACGAGCAGTACTTC. Translating gives CASGLVRMGGLYEQYF.

Many counts were recorded for this clonotype. The chain carries TRBV12-3 or TRBV12-4 and TRBJ1-2, with D unclear. Trimming stripped 0 bases from V and 1 base from J, with 12 bases between. The CDR3 extends over 16 amino acids. CDR3 in amino acids: CASSLATWRDNYGYTF. The CDR3 DNA is TGTGCCAGCAGTTTAGCGACTTGGAGGGATAACTATGGCTACACCTTC.

V gene TRBV20-1 combines with J gene TRBJ2-5; D might be TRBD1 (5 bases). The CDR3 runs to 13 residues. The germline V and J ends were trimmed by 2 bases and 5 bases, with 12 bases remaining between them. The V gene's germline CDR1 is DFQATT and CDR2 SNEGSKA (reference sequence). The CDR3 DNA follows: TGCAGTGCTAGAAATCAGGGTTGGGAGACCCAGTACTTC. This codes for CSARNQGWETQYF.

There are many counts of this clonotype. This sequence joins TRBV27 and TRBJ1-2; D not certain. Deletions cut 6 bases from V and 7 bases from J, with 18 bases between. The CDR3 has 14 amino acids. Germline assignment: CDR1 MNHEY and CDR2 SMNVEV (reference sequence). This CDR3 reads CASRATPHTLGYTF. The CDR3 bases are TGTGCCAGCAGGGCTACGCCCCACACACTTGGCTACACCTTC.

This clonotype was observed a few times. The V call is TRBV20-1, the J call TRBJ1-1; tentatively, D is TRBD1 (6 bases). Germline V gene data show CDR1 as DFQATT and CDR2 as SNEGSKA (reference sequence). The CDR3 spans 15 residues. Trimming cost V 1 base and J 0 bases, with 12 bases left between them. The CDR3 loop is CSARAGTLVNTEAFF. Written as DNA, the CDR3 is TGCAGTGCTAGAGCCGGGACACTAGTGAACACTGAAGCTTTCTTT.

This clonotype was seen at least ten times. The chain joins TRBV20-1 to TRBJ2-1; D is undetermined. V was shortened by 3 bases and J by 4 bases, with 13 bases between the two germline ends. This CDR3 has 14 residues. From germline, CDR1 is DFQATT and CDR2 SNEGSKA (reference sequence). CDR3 region: CSASNPALYNEQFF. CDR3 nucleotide sequence: TGCAGTGCTAGCAACCCTGCGTTGTACAATGAGCAGTTCTTC.

This chain links TRBV28 with TRBJ2-7; unclear D gene. CDR3 length equals 15 residues. Deletions cut 6 bases from V and 0 bases from J, with 15 bases between. The germline gives CDR1 MDHEN, CDR2 SYDVKM. CDR3 residues: CASRTQTEASYEQYF. For the CDR3, the DNA is TGTGCCAGCAGGACTCAGACGGAAGCCTCCTACGAGCAGTACTTC.

This clonotype was seen repeatedly, ten times or more. The rearrangement uses TRBV27 and TRBJ1-1; TRBD1 matches 7 bases. The J segment lost 8 bases and the V segment lost 8 bases, leaving 23 bases of the junction unmatched. Germline V gives CDR1 MNHEY, CDR2 SMNVEV (reference sequence). This CDR3 contains 17 residues. The CDR3 loop is CASRLIGATGAGTEAFF. CDR3 DNA sequence: TGTGCCAGCCGATTAATTGGGGCCACAGGGGCTGGGACAGAAGCTTTCTTT.

The rearrangement links TRBV30 to TRBJ2-7; D is possibly TRBD1 (6 bases). V was trimmed by 3 bases and J by 1 base, leaving 13 bases between them. The CDR3 has 14 amino acids. Germline CDR1 is GTSNPN and CDR2 is SVGIG (reference sequence). The CDR3 protein is CAWRGRGRSYEQYF. CDR3 sequence (DNA): TGTGCCTGGAGGGGCAGGGGTCGTTCCTACGAGCAGTACTTC.

There are a few counts of this clonotype. The chain has TRBV7-2 and TRBJ2-1, with 9 bases that match TRBD2. V lost 0 bases to trimming and J lost 9 bases; unmatched junction nucleotides: 6. CDR1 and CDR2 (germline): SGHTA, FQGNSA. The CDR3 spans 15 residues. The CDR3 region is CASSLATSGAFEQFF. Here the CDR3 DNA reads TGTGCCAGCAGCTTAGCGACTAGCGGAGCTTTTGAGCAGTTCTTC.

The chain has TRBV5-8 and TRBJ2-7; D uncertain. CDR3 size: 14 residues. Looked up from germline, CDR1 is SGHTS and CDR2 is YDEGEE. V lost 4 bases and J lost 5, with 16 bases in between. The CDR3 sequence: CASSPTGIWDEQYF. The DNA of the CDR3 is TGTGCCAGCAGCCCCACCGGTATTTGGGACGAGCAGTACTTC. Full variable domain (missing parts from reference TRBV5-8 and TRBJ2-7): EAGVTQSPTHLIKTRGQQATLRCSPISGHTSVYWYQQALGLGLQFLLWYDEGEERNRGNFPPRFSGRQFPNYSSELNVNALELEDSALYLCASSPTGIWDEQYFGPGTRLTVT.

There are many counts of this clonotype. The rearrangement links TRBV20-1 to TRBJ1-3; 7 positions agree with TRBD1. Losses at the gene ends were 6 bases for V and 6 bases for J; bases not matched to a gene: 5. The CDR3 spans 12 residues. Germline V CDR1 and CDR2: DFQATT, SNEGSKA (reference sequence). CDR3 nucleotide sequence: TGCAGTGCAAGGGGGCACGAAAACACCATATATTTT. Translation: CSARGHENTIYF.

This clonotype was counted ten times or more. The chain uses TRBV4-2 and TRBJ1-2, with 8 nucleotides matching TRBD1. The junction had 13 bases not matched to a gene; V was cut back by 5 bases and J by 5 bases. The CDR3 runs to 16 residues. Per germline, CDR1 LGHNA and CDR2 YNFKEQ. CDR3 sequence: CASSLSGGDRSYGYTF. The CDR3 DNA is TGTGCCAGCAGCTTAAGTGGGGGGGACAGGTCTTATGGCTACACCTTC.

In its sample, this clonotype was seen many times. The gene calls are TRBV28 and TRBJ1-1; the D is unclear. CDR1 MDHEN and CDR2 SYDVKM come from the germline V gene. This CDR3 has 13 residues. The V and J ends lost 6 bases and 8 bases respectively, with 16 bases between them. CDR3 loop: CASSPPESQEAFF. In DNA form, the CDR3 reads TGTGCCAGCAGCCCCCCGGAGTCTCAAGAAGCTTTCTTT.

This clonotype was detected ten times or more. The V gene is TRBV29-1, the J gene TRBJ2-5, with TRBD2 as a possible D gene (5 bases). The ends were cut back, 6 bases at V and 5 bases at J, with 16 bases in the middle. This CDR3 has 13 amino acids. Germline V gene lookup returns CDR1 SQVTM and CDR2 ANQGSEA. CDR3 in DNA: TGCAGCGTCTTCGACCCGGGAATGGAGACCCAGTACTTC. As protein: CSVFDPGMETQYF. Based on the CDR3 plus reference TRBV29-1 and TRBJ2-5, the full variable domain is SAVISQKPSRDICQRGTSLTIQCQVDSQVTMMFWYRQQPGQSLTLIATANQGSEATYESGFVIDKFPISRPNLTFSTLTVSNMSPEDSSIYLCSVFDPGMETQYFGPGTRLLVL.

This clonotype came up once. The chain employs TRBV10-3 and TRBJ2-1; possible D gene TRBD1, 5 bases. V was shortened by 7 bases and J by 7 bases, with 17 bases between the two germline ends. The CDR3 contains 14 residues. Germline CDR1 reads ENHRY; CDR2 reads SYGVKD. CDR3 residues: CAIKARDILNEQFF. CDR3 DNA: TGTGCCATCAAGGCCAGGGATATCTTAAATGAGCAGTTCTTC.